The 25 T cell receptor beta chains listed next were all sequenced from one sample in a study of blood T cell repertoires in COVID-19 (dated by TCRdb to the early 2020s). The library was built by means of the immunoSEQ multiplex PCR assay. The clones in this table, taken by TCRdb from immuneACCESS, are in-frame only. Not every clone is retained; where verified, under half of the shortfall comes from an unresolved V gene, and the cause of the rest is unknown. The sample data list 100,000 to 120,000 clones, and almost 80% of these were observed just once. The ten largest account for roughly 17% of the sample. Source material: peripheral blood. The receptors come from a woman over 75 with active or convalescent COVID-19.

The CDR3 here is CASSPRDRGPEQYF. CDR3 coding DNA: TGTGCCAGCAGCCCGCGGGACAGGGGGCCCGAGCAGTACTTC. This chain joins TRBV7-9 and TRBJ2-7, with TRBD1 matching 12 bases. CDR1 is SEHNR and CDR2 is FQNEAQ in the germline V gene (reference sequence). The CDR3 sequence is 14 residues long. Germline trimming cut 5 bases from V and 6 bases from J; bases unmatched to any gene: 5.

V gene TRBV20-1 combines with J gene TRBJ1-2; D remains unclear. Trimming took off 6 bases at V and 2 bases at J, with 7 bases between the two ends. This CDR3 is built from 11 residues. CDR1 DFQATT and CDR2 SNEGSKA come from the germline V gene (reference sequence). DNA for the CDR3: TGCAGTGCGGGGAGAAACTATGGCTACACCTTC. It codes for CSAGRNYGYTF.

The CDR3 loop reads CASSLRDNTGELFF. The CDR3 DNA sequence: TGTGCCAGCAGTTTACGGGATAACACCGGGGAGCTGTTTTTT. The V call is TRBV27, the J call TRBJ2-2; tentative D call: TRBD2 (5 bases). Germline values: CDR1 MNHEY, CDR2 SMNVEV (reference sequence). The CDR3 spans 14 residues. V was pared by 2 bases and J by 2 bases, with 6 bases between.

This clone has only a few counts. Here the CDR3 reads CASKNRDYNNEQFF. In nucleotides, the CDR3 is TGTGCCAGTAAAAACCGGGACTACAACAATGAGCAGTTCTTC. This chain uses TRBV2 with TRBJ2-1; TRBD2 agrees at 7 bases. Germline loops: CDR1 SNHLY, CDR2 FYNNEI. The trim removed 9 bases at V and 5 bases at J, leaving 10 bases unmatched. This CDR3 comprises 14 residues.

This chain links TRBV10-2 with TRBJ1-1, with D perhaps matching TRBD1 (5 bases). CDR1 is WSHSY and CDR2 is SAAADI in the germline V gene. Trimming removed 3 bases from V and 5 bases from J, with 10 bases in between. The CDR3 loop spans 13 amino acids. In DNA, the CDR3 is TGCGCCAGCAGTGATCAGGGTTGGACTGAAGCTTTCTTT. Protein product: CASSDQGWTEAFF.

V usage is TRBV5-1 and J usage is TRBJ2-2; 8 bases match TRBD1. The CDR3 is 15 amino acids. V gave up 2 bases and J gave up 5 bases; unmatched junction bases: 5. The germline V gene encodes CDR1 SGHRS and CDR2 YFSETQ. The CDR3 DNA reads as TGCGCCAGCAGCTTTAGGACAGGGTCTACCGGGGAGCTGTTTTTT. As protein: CASSFRTGSTGELFF. Complete variable domain (other parts from reference TRBV5-1 and TRBJ2-2): KAGVTQTPRYLIKTRGQQVTLSCSPISGHRSVSWYQQTPGQGLQFLFEYFSETQRNKGNFPGRFSGRQFSNSRSEMNVSTLELGDSALYLCASSFRTGSTGELFFGEGSRLTVL.

This rearrangement joins TRBV2 to TRBJ2-5, with TRBD2 identical over 7 bases. The CDR3 sequence is 14 residues long. With 0 bases clipped from V and 5 bases from J, the junction kept 3 bases outside the gene matches. Germline values: CDR1 SNHLY, CDR2 FYNNEI. CDR3 protein: CASSEATGGETQYF. The CDR3, as DNA: TGTGCCAGCAGTGAAGCGACGGGGGGTGAGACCCAGTACTTC.

CDR3 coding DNA: TGCGCCAGCTCAACAGATTCTAACTATGGCTACACCTTC. Translated: CASSTDSNYGYTF. V and J are TRBV5-1 and TRBJ1-2; D ambiguous. Trimming took 7 bases from V and 0 from J, leaving 10 bases between them. Germline V gene data show CDR1 as SGHRS and CDR2 as YFSETQ. The CDR3 is 13 residues long.

This clone was seen only once. This chain connects TRBV7-2 to TRBJ1-1; 7 positions agree with TRBD1. The CDR3 has 13 amino acids. Germline CDR1 and CDR2: SGHTA and FQGNSA. The V segment lost 3 bases and the J segment 8 bases; nucleotides outside the gene matches: 6. DNA for the CDR3: TGTGCCAGCAGCTTTGACAGGGCCTCGGAAGCTTTCTTT. Amino acid sequence: CASSFDRASEAFF.

This chain uses TRBV7-8 with TRBJ2-1; 8 bases line up with TRBD2. V shed 5 bases and J 7 bases; nucleotides not matched to a gene: 4. From germline, CDR1 is SGHVS and CDR2 FQNEAQ. The CDR3 covers 13 residues. The DNA of the CDR3 is TGTGCCAGCAGCCCGGGACTAGAGAATGAGCAGTTCTTC. It specifies CASSPGLENEQFF.

The V and J genes are TRBV28 and TRBJ1-2; TRBD1 matches at 12 bases. J lost 6 bases, V lost 6 bases, and 11 bases had no gene match. The CDR3 totals 16 residues. Germline lookup yields CDR1 MDHEN and CDR2 SYDVKM. The CDR3 loop is CASSRSQGQGAHGYTF. The CDR3 coding sequence is TGTGCCAGCAGCCGCAGCCAGGGACAGGGGGCTCATGGCTACACCTTC.

The chain is built from TRBV2 and TRBJ2-3; 10 positions match TRBD2. V was pared by 5 bases and J by 4 bases, with 6 bases of the junction left unmatched. The CDR3 has 15 residues. Germline CDR1 is SNHLY and CDR2 is FYNNEI. The CDR3 loop is CASSLSSGSPDTQYF. CDR3 in DNA: TGTGCCAGCAGTTTATCTAGCGGGAGTCCAGATACGCAGTATTTT.

V usage is TRBV3-1 (or the pseudogene TRBV3-2) and J usage is TRBJ2-6; D gene ambiguous. Germline CDR1 and CDR2: LGHDT and YNNKEL (reference sequence). The CDR3 totals 16 residues. V lost 2 bases, J lost 4 bases, and 12 bases lay in between. CDR3 sequence: CASSQPVRAGANVLTF. CDR3 DNA: TGTGCCAGCAGCCAACCCGTAAGAGCCGGGGCCAACGTCCTGACTTTC.

The chain is built from TRBV5-1 and TRBJ2-6; the match to TRBD1 covers 10 bases. The germline gives CDR1 SGHRS, CDR2 YFSETQ. The V and J ends lost 2 bases and 1 base, in that order; junction bases with no gene match: 9. This CDR3 comprises 19 residues. The CDR3, as DNA: TGCGCCAGCAGCTTATGGGACAGGGGCGCTCCATCTGGGGCCAACGTCCTGACTTTC. Translating gives CASSLWDRGAPSGANVLTF.

This clone showed up many times. The rearrangement links TRBV7-9 to TRBJ2-1; 10 bases line up with TRBD1. Germline V lookup: CDR1 SEHNR, CDR2 FQNEAQ (reference sequence). The V segment lost 2 bases and the J segment 2 bases; nucleotides outside the gene matches: 12. The CDR3 covers 19 residues. The CDR3 coding sequence is TGTGCCAGCAGCTTACCCCCCCGCCGGGACAGGGGTCCCTACAATGAGCAGTTCTTC. This sequence encodes CASSLPPRRDRGPYNEQFF.

The V call is TRBV3-1 (or the pseudogene TRBV3-2), the J call TRBJ2-1; D may be TRBD2 (6 bases). Trimming removed 2 bases from V and 0 bases from J, with 14 bases in between. This CDR3 spans 17 amino acids. CDR1 LGHDT and CDR2 YNNKEL come from the germline V gene (reference sequence). This chain's CDR3 is CASSQRRASGSYNEQFF. DNA of the CDR3: TGTGCCAGCAGCCAAAGGAGGGCCTCGGGCTCCTACAATGAGCAGTTCTTC.

The chain links TRBV5-4 to TRBJ2-5; TRBD2 matches 11 bases. Germline V gene data show CDR1 as SGHNT and CDR2 as YYREEE (reference sequence). The CDR3 loop spans 15 amino acids. The V gene end was trimmed by 1 base and the J gene end by 4 bases; junction bases not matched to a gene: 3. The DNA for the CDR3 is TGTGCCAGCAGCTTGCCTAGCGGGAGGAGAGAGACCCAGTACTTC. It specifies CASSLPSGRRETQYF.

This sequence joins TRBV27 and TRBJ2-1, with 7 nucleotides matching TRBD1. J lost 0 bases, V lost 3 bases, and 5 bases had no gene match. The germline V gene encodes CDR1 MNHEY and CDR2 SMNVEV (reference sequence). This CDR3 is 16 amino acids long. The CDR3 reads CASSLTGLISYNEQFF. In DNA, the CDR3 is TGTGCCAGCAGTTTGACAGGGCTTATCTCCTACAATGAGCAGTTCTTC.

This clone was seen a handful of times. The V and J genes are TRBV18 and TRBJ1-4, with a possible D match to TRBD1 (6 bases). Trimming left V 3 bases short and J 8 bases short, with 13 bases between. Germline V gives CDR1 KGHSH, CDR2 LQKENI. CDR3 length: 14 residues. CDR3 bases: TGTGCCAGCTCACCCCCAGGGGATGCCGAAAAACTGTTTTTT. Its protein is CASSPPGDAEKLFF.

The genes are TRBV4-3 and TRBJ2-1, with no clear D. CDR3 size: 15 residues. The germline V and J ends were trimmed by 1 base and 0 bases, with 7 bases remaining between them. Germline assignment: CDR1 LGHNA and CDR2 YSLEER. The CDR3 here is CASSQVAYSYNEQFF. The CDR3 region has the DNA TGCGCCAGCAGCCAAGTCGCGTACTCCTACAATGAGCAGTTCTTC.

DNA for the CDR3: TGTGCCAGCAGTTTGTCAGGGGAGACTGAAGCTTTCTTT. This sequence encodes CASSLSGETEAFF. The rearrangement uses TRBV6-7 and TRBJ1-1; a possible D gene is TRBD1 (6 bases). TRBV6-7 has ORF status, its function being uncertain. The CDR3 extends over 13 amino acids. The V and J ends lost 4 bases and 5 bases respectively, with 11 bases between them.

This chain links TRBV5-4 with TRBJ1-2, with D perhaps TRBD1 (6 bases). The germline V gene encodes CDR1 SGHNT and CDR2 YYREEE (reference sequence). Between the trimmed V and J ends, which lost 4 bases and 8 bases, there was a span of 18 bases. The length of the CDR3 is 14 residues. CDR3 sequence reads: CASSRRQAGTGYTF. DNA for the CDR3: TGTGCCAGCAGCCGAAGACAGGCGGGTACAGGCTACACCTTC.

This chain connects TRBV18 to TRBJ1-5; 8 positions agree with TRBD1. Germline CDR1 is KGHSH and CDR2 is LQKENI. V dropped 6 bases and J dropped 6; count of bases not matched to a gene: 13. CDR3 size: 16 residues. The DNA for the CDR3 is TGTGCCAGCTCCTTCAGGCCAGGACAGGGCTCTCAGCCCCAGCATTTT. It yields the protein CASSFRPGQGSQPQHF. The variable domain in full, completed from reference TRBV18 and TRBJ1-5, reads NAGVMQNPRHLVRRRGQEARLRCSPMKGHSHVYWYRQLPEEGLKFMVYLQKENIIDESGMPKERFSAEFPKEGPSILRIQQVVRGDSAAYFCASSFRPGQGSQPQHFGDGTRLSIL.

The chain combines TRBV30 with TRBJ2-1, with a tentative D call TRBD2 (5 bases). From germline, CDR1 is GTSNPN and CDR2 SVGIG (reference sequence). This CDR3 is 12 amino acids long. Trimming left V 2 bases short and J 7 bases short, with 9 bases between. CDR3 residues: CAWSRRRNEQFF. CDR3 bases: TGTGCCTGGAGTCGAAGGAGGAATGAGCAGTTCTTC.

This chain links TRBV5-1 with TRBJ2-1, with D uncertain. The V gene's germline CDR1 is SGHRS and CDR2 YFSETQ. V lost 0 bases, J lost 0 bases, and 7 bases lay in between. The CDR3 has 15 amino acids. The DNA for the CDR3 is TGCGCCAGCAGCTTGGCTGTTAGCTCCTACAATGAGCAGTTCTTC. Its translation: CASSLAVSSYNEQFF.